Listed below are T cell receptor beta chains from one sample, sequenced in a study of T cells in Graves' hyperthyroidism and ophthalmopathy. TCRdb re-derived calls from the multiplex PCR reads in MiXCR, one entry per CDR3 protein. In the table there are hundreds of thousands of distinct CDR3 sequences, around 14% of which are singletons. Sequencing used blood. The receptors here all came from a woman between 18 and 29 years old with Graves' hyperthyroidism that later progressed to Graves' ophthalmopathy. The CDR3 runs from the conserved cysteine through the conserved F or W. Fields, in order: clone size, V gene, D gene, J gene, CDR3 protein, CDR3 DNA. The D gene is left open where the match is weak. The size entry is marked missing in some rows and otherwise reads once, few, many or a size class.

clone size: -; V gene: TRBV7-9; D gene: -; J gene: TRBJ2-1; CDR3 protein: CASSLISWGSYNEQFF; CDR3 DNA: TGTGCCAGCAGCCTAATTTCGTGGGGCTCCTACAATGAGCAGTTCTTC
clone size: many; V gene: TRBV20-1; D gene: TRBD2; J gene: TRBJ2-1; CDR3 protein: CSASPITSGDYNEQFF; CDR3 DNA: TGCAGTGCTAGCCCGATCACTAGCGGAGACTACAATGAGCAGTTCTTC
clone size: few; V gene: TRBV6-1; D gene: -; J gene: TRBJ1-2; CDR3 protein: CASSVLSGEVRYGYTF; CDR3 DNA: TGTGCCAGCAGTGTCCTTTCGGGAGAAGTGAGGTATGGCTACACCTTC
clone size: few; V gene: TRBV9; D gene: -; J gene: TRBJ2-2; CDR3 protein: CASSVESMGTGELFF; CDR3 DNA: TGTGCCAGCAGCGTAGAATCAATGGGCACCGGGGAGCTGTTTTTT
clone size: -; V gene: TRBV5-1; D gene: -; J gene: TRBJ2-7; CDR3 protein: CASTDGESYEQYF; CDR3 DNA: TGCGCCAGCACCGATGGGGAGTCCTACGAGCAGTACTTC
clone size: many; V gene: TRBV7-2; D gene: -; J gene: TRBJ2-7; CDR3 protein: CASSPDMSYEQYF; CDR3 DNA: TGTGCCAGCAGCCCGGACATGTCCTACGAGCAGTACTTC
clone size: many; V gene: TRBV27; D gene: TRBD2; J gene: TRBJ2-1; CDR3 protein: CASSFAGGPPRNEQFF; CDR3 DNA: TGTGCCAGCAGTTTTGCGGGAGGGCCCCCCCGCAATGAGCAGTTCTTC
clone size: -; V gene: TRBV5-1; D gene: TRBD2; J gene: TRBJ2-7; CDR3 protein: CASSIEAGGLYEQYF; CDR3 DNA: TGCGCCAGCAGCATCGAAGCGGGAGGGCTCTACGAGCAGTACTTC
clone size: few; V gene: TRBV3-1; D gene: TRBD1; J gene: TRBJ2-7; CDR3 protein: CASSQRTGNREQYF; CDR3 DNA: TGTGCCAGCAGCCAACGGACAGGGAACCGCGAGCAGTACTTC
clone size: -; V gene: TRBV5-1; D gene: -; J gene: TRBJ2-1; CDR3 protein: CASSSGNNEQFF; CDR3 DNA: TGCGCCAGCAGCTCAGGGAATAATGAGCAGTTCTTC
clone size: many; V gene: TRBV28; D gene: -; J gene: TRBJ2-7; CDR3 protein: CASQAQQATYEQYF; CDR3 DNA: TGTGCCAGCCAAGCCCAACAGGCCACCTACGAGCAGTACTTC
clone size: many; V gene: TRBV28; D gene: -; J gene: TRBJ1-2; CDR3 protein: CASRDSRDYGYTF; CDR3 DNA: TGTGCCAGCAGGGACAGCCGAGACTATGGCTACACCTTC
clone size: many; V gene: TRBV12-5; D gene: -; J gene: TRBJ1-1; CDR3 protein: CASAQGPGTEAFF; CDR3 DNA: TGTGCTAGTGCCCAGGGGCCCGGCACTGAAGCTTTCTTT
clone size: many; V gene: TRBV20-1; D gene: -; J gene: TRBJ2-3; CDR3 protein: CSARQPTDTQYF; CDR3 DNA: TGCAGTGCTAGACAACCCACAGATACGCAGTATTTT
clone size: many; V gene: TRBV5-1; D gene: TRBD2; J gene: TRBJ2-1; CDR3 protein: CASSRPGTSGSNEQFF; CDR3 DNA: TGCGCCAGCAGCAGGCCCGGGACTAGCGGGAGTAATGAGCAGTTCTTC
clone size: many; V gene: TRBV2; D gene: TRBD1; J gene: TRBJ1-6; CDR3 protein: CASSPLGNRGNSPLHF; CDR3 DNA: TGTGCCAGCAGTCCTTTGGGTAACAGGGGAAATTCACCCCTCCACTTT
clone size: -; V gene: TRBV6-5; D gene: -; J gene: TRBJ2-1; CDR3 protein: CASSYFVSSYEQFF; CDR3 DNA: TGTGCCAGCAGTTACTTCGTGAGCTCCTACGAGCAGTTCTTC
clone size: many; V gene: TRBV9; D gene: TRBD1; J gene: TRBJ1-1; CDR3 protein: CASSATGWDTEAFF; CDR3 DNA: TGTGCCAGCAGTGCGACAGGGTGGGACACTGAAGCTTTCTTT
clone size: -; V gene: TRBV7-2; D gene: TRBD2; J gene: TRBJ2-7; CDR3 protein: CASSQVGGRYEQYF; CDR3 DNA: TGCGCCAGCAGCCAAGTGGGCGGGAGATACGAGCAGTACTTC
clone size: -; V gene: TRBV20-1; D gene: TRBD2; J gene: TRBJ2-1; CDR3 protein: CSAPYGTSGRNEQFF; CDR3 DNA: TGCAGTGCCCCGTATGGGACTAGCGGGAGGAATGAGCAGTTCTTC
clone size: many; V gene: TRBV3-1; D gene: TRBD2; J gene: TRBJ2-3; CDR3 protein: CASSQTSGRAPDTQYF; CDR3 DNA: TGTGCCAGCAGCCAAACTAGCGGGAGGGCCCCAGATACGCAGTATTTT
clone size: -; V gene: TRBV9; D gene: TRBD2; J gene: TRBJ2-2; CDR3 protein: CASSVDRSSGTRYTGELFF; CDR3 DNA: TGTGCCAGCAGCGTAGATCGGTCTAGCGGGACAAGATACACCGGGGAGCTGTTTTTT
clone size: many; V gene: TRBV2; D gene: TRBD2; J gene: TRBJ2-1; CDR3 protein: CASRSKTSGYNEQFF; CDR3 DNA: TGTGCCAGCAGGTCGAAGACTAGCGGGTACAATGAGCAGTTCTTC
clone size: many; V gene: TRBV11-2; D gene: TRBD2; J gene: TRBJ2-1; CDR3 protein: CASSTTSGRGNEQFF; CDR3 DNA: TGTGCCAGCAGCACCACTAGCGGGAGAGGCAATGAGCAGTTCTTC
clone size: many; V gene: TRBV12-3/TRBV12-4; D gene: -; J gene: TRBJ2-3; CDR3 protein: CASSTGGGHTQYF; CDR3 DNA: TGTGCCAGCAGTACGGGTGGCGGCCATACGCAGTATTTT
clone size: many; V gene: TRBV2; D gene: TRBD1; J gene: TRBJ2-5; CDR3 protein: CASIRYRGEETQYF; CDR3 DNA: TGTGCCAGCATCAGATACAGGGGGGAAGAGACCCAGTACTTC
clone size: -; V gene: TRBV11-2; D gene: -; J gene: TRBJ2-7; CDR3 protein: CASSLGWAGPKQEQYF; CDR3 DNA: TGTGCCAGCAGCCTAGGCTGGGCGGGACCAAAACAGGAGCAGTACTTC
clone size: -; V gene: TRBV30; D gene: -; J gene: TRBJ2-3; CDR3 protein: CAWRVGLGQADTQYF; CDR3 DNA: TGTGCCTGGAGGGTTGGGTTAGGGCAGGCAGATACGCAGTATTTT
clone size: few; V gene: TRBV5-1; D gene: TRBD2; J gene: TRBJ2-5; CDR3 protein: CASSLLAGGPGETQYF; CDR3 DNA: TGCGCCAGCAGCCTTTTAGCGGGAGGGCCTGGGGAGACCCAGTACTTC
clone size: many; V gene: TRBV11-2; D gene: -; J gene: TRBJ2-7; CDR3 protein: CASSFRAERSYEQYF; CDR3 DNA: TGTGCCAGCAGCTTTCGAGCGGAAAGATCCTACGAGCAGTACTTC
clone size: -; V gene: TRBV29-1; D gene: TRBD1; J gene: TRBJ2-5; CDR3 protein: CSVGYRGQGMETQYF; CDR3 DNA: TGCAGCGTGGGATACAGGGGGCAGGGGATGGAGACCCAGTACTTC
clone size: many; V gene: TRBV13; D gene: TRBD2; J gene: TRBJ2-1; CDR3 protein: CASSFFTGGPSDEQFF; CDR3 DNA: TGTGCCAGCAGCTTCTTTACGGGAGGGCCAAGCGATGAGCAGTTCTTC
clone size: many; V gene: TRBV7-9; D gene: TRBD1; J gene: TRBJ2-5; CDR3 protein: CASSPLGTGKETQYF; CDR3 DNA: TGTGCCAGCAGCCCTCTCGGGACAGGGAAAGAGACCCAGTACTTC
clone size: many; V gene: TRBV20-1; D gene: TRBD2; J gene: TRBJ2-1; CDR3 protein: CSARGGLAGGGEQFF; CDR3 DNA: TGCAGTGCTAGAGGTGGACTAGCGGGAGGGGGTGAGCAGTTCTTC
clone size: -; V gene: TRBV18; D gene: TRBD1; J gene: TRBJ1-1; CDR3 protein: CASSPTLGTGDTEAFF; CDR3 DNA: TGTGCCAGCTCACCTACACTCGGGACAGGGGACACTGAAGCTTTCTTT
clone size: many; V gene: TRBV28; D gene: -; J gene: TRBJ1-6; CDR3 protein: CASSLSTGTSSPLHF; CDR3 DNA: TGTGCCAGCAGTTTAAGTACAGGGACTTCCTCACCCCTCCACTTT
clone size: many; V gene: TRBV5-1; D gene: TRBD2; J gene: TRBJ2-7; CDR3 protein: CASSWTSGGGAYEQYF; CDR3 DNA: TGCGCCAGCAGCTGGACTAGCGGAGGGGGGGCCTACGAGCAGTACTTC
clone size: many; V gene: TRBV11-2; D gene: -; J gene: TRBJ2-5; CDR3 protein: CASSLGSRSETQYF; CDR3 DNA: TGTGCCAGCAGCTTAGGCAGTAGATCGGAGACCCAGTACTTC
clone size: -; V gene: TRBV4-1; D gene: -; J gene: TRBJ2-7; CDR3 protein: CASSPMSGSSYEQYF; CDR3 DNA: TGCGCCAGCAGCCCAATGAGCGGTAGCTCCTACGAGCAGTACTTC
clone size: many; V gene: TRBV6-1; D gene: TRBD2; J gene: TRBJ2-7; CDR3 protein: CASRLAGGTGYEQYF; CDR3 DNA: TGTGCCAGCAGACTAGCGGGAGGGACTGGTTACGAGCAGTACTTC
clone size: many; V gene: TRBV5-1; D gene: TRBD1; J gene: TRBJ1-1; CDR3 protein: CASSTGQGMGTEAFF; CDR3 DNA: TGCGCCAGCAGCACGGGACAGGGGATGGGCACTGAAGCTTTCTTT
clone size: many; V gene: TRBV20-1; D gene: TRBD2; J gene: TRBJ2-3; CDR3 protein: CSAPRGGRTDTQYF; CDR3 DNA: TGCAGTGCCCCTCGGGGGGGGAGGACAGATACGCAGTATTTT
clone size: many; V gene: TRBV28; D gene: -; J gene: TRBJ2-5; CDR3 protein: CASSRLADPQETQYF; CDR3 DNA: TGTGCCAGCAGTCGCCTCGCAGATCCCCAAGAGACCCAGTACTTC
clone size: many; V gene: TRBV20-1; D gene: TRBD2; J gene: TRBJ2-3; CDR3 protein: CSASGRAGGSTDTQYF; CDR3 DNA: TGCAGTGCTAGCGGGAGGGCCGGAGGGAGCACAGATACGCAGTATTTT
clone size: -; V gene: TRBV28; D gene: TRBD2; J gene: TRBJ2-1; CDR3 protein: CASSPGGLAGGGNEQFF; CDR3 DNA: TGTGCCAGCAGCCCCGGGGGACTAGCGGGAGGGGGCAATGAGCAGTTCTTC
clone size: few; V gene: TRBV4-1; D gene: TRBD2; J gene: TRBJ2-1; CDR3 protein: CASSRLGLAGDNEQFF; CDR3 DNA: TGCGCCAGCAGCCGTCTGGGACTAGCGGGGGACAATGAGCAGTTCTTC
clone size: few; V gene: TRBV14; D gene: -; J gene: TRBJ1-2; CDR3 protein: CASSPGVSYGYTF; CDR3 DNA: TGTGCCAGCAGTCCGGGGGTATCCTATGGCTACACCTTC
clone size: -; V gene: TRBV9; D gene: -; J gene: TRBJ2-5; CDR3 protein: CASSVGSGLYQETRYF; CDR3 DNA: TGTGCCAGCAGCGTAGGTAGCGGATTGTACCAAGAGACCCGGTACTTC
clone size: few; V gene: TRBV11-2; D gene: -; J gene: TRBJ1-2; CDR3 protein: CASSLDSGRDGYTF; CDR3 DNA: TGTGCCAGCAGCTTAGATTCGGGGAGGGATGGCTACACCTTC
clone size: -; V gene: TRBV28; D gene: TRBD2; J gene: TRBJ2-7; CDR3 protein: CTSSRLAGAYEQYF; CDR3 DNA: TGTACCAGCAGCAGACTAGCGGGAGCCTACGAGCAGTACTTC
clone size: many; V gene: TRBV5-1; D gene: TRBD2; J gene: TRBJ2-2; CDR3 protein: CASSSSGTNTGELFF; CDR3 DNA: TGCGCCAGCAGCTCTAGCGGGACGAACACCGGGGAGCTGTTTTTT
clone size: few; V gene: TRBV20-1; D gene: TRBD2; J gene: TRBJ2-3; CDR3 protein: CSAASPGLAGVHTDTQYF; CDR3 DNA: TGCAGTGCTGCCAGTCCGGGACTAGCGGGAGTTCATACAGATACGCAGTATTTT
clone size: few; V gene: TRBV12-3/TRBV12-4; D gene: -; J gene: TRBJ2-3; CDR3 protein: CATQGGGNTDTQYF; CDR3 DNA: TGTGCCACACAGGGGGGAGGGAACACAGATACGCAGTATTTT
clone size: many; V gene: TRBV4-1; D gene: TRBD2; J gene: TRBJ2-7; CDR3 protein: CASSPPSGSPSYEQYF; CDR3 DNA: TGCGCCAGCAGCCCCCCTAGCGGGAGCCCCTCCTACGAGCAGTACTTC
clone size: few; V gene: TRBV5-8; D gene: -; J gene: TRBJ1-5; CDR3 protein: CASSVGPHSNQPQHF; CDR3 DNA: TGTGCCAGCAGCGTGGGCCCTCATAGCAATCAGCCCCAGCATTTT
clone size: -; V gene: TRBV7-2; D gene: TRBD2; J gene: TRBJ2-1; CDR3 protein: CASSLDPSGIYNEQFF; CDR3 DNA: TGTGCCAGCAGCTTAGATCCCAGCGGGATTTACAATGAGCAGTTCTTC
clone size: many; V gene: TRBV30; D gene: -; J gene: TRBJ1-1; CDR3 protein: CAWNDGVSTEAFF; CDR3 DNA: TGTGCCTGGAACGACGGCGTGAGCACTGAAGCTTTCTTT